These 20 T cell receptor beta chains were sequenced from one sample in a study of shared clonotypes between healthy human individuals. Naive-designated CD8 cells lacked CD45RO, were positively enriched for CCR7, and omitted terminally differentiated effector memory CD45RA+ cells. Sequencing used immunoSEQ multiplex PCR; TCRdb keeps in-frame clones, though not all of them. The sample lists roughly 2,000,000 clones; around 95% were seen once. Sequenced input: naive CD8+ T cells from PBMCs. Every receptor here comes from a man younger than 30 in good health. Some clones in this sample may be carry-over from other donors' samples.

The J gene is TRBJ2-7, the V gene TRBV29-1; D possibly uses TRBD1 or TRBD2 (6 bases each). The V and J ends lost 6 bases and 6 bases respectively, with 15 bases between them. CDR3 length: 12 amino acids. Germline CDR1 and CDR2: SQVTM and ANQGSEA. CDR3 amino acids: CSVKGGAGEQYF. The CDR3 region has the DNA TGCAGCGTGAAGGGGGGAGCCGGCGAGCAGTACTTC.

The CDR3 here is CASTAEGAIYGYTF. In DNA, the CDR3 is TGTGCCAGTACCGCGGAGGGGGCCATCTATGGCTACACCTTC. The J gene is TRBJ1-2, the V gene TRBV19, with TRBD1 matching over 7 bases. CDR3 length equals 14 residues. V trimming: 7 bases; J trimming: 4 bases; junction bases outside the gene matches: 9. The germline V gene has CDR1 LNHDA and CDR2 SQIVND (reference sequence).

V gene TRBV7-9 combines with J gene TRBJ2-1, with 9 bases lining up with TRBD2. From germline, CDR1 is SEHNR and CDR2 FQNEAQ (reference sequence). There are 15 residues in the CDR3. Losses at the gene ends were 5 bases for V and 8 bases for J; bases not matched to a gene: 10. In nucleotides, the CDR3 is TGTGCCAGCAGCGCAGGGACTAGCCTTGGGGATGAGCAGTTCTTC. This gives the protein CASSAGTSLGDEQFF.

The chain recombines TRBV18 with TRBJ1-1; 7 bases map to TRBD1. CDR1 is KGHSH and CDR2 is LQKENI in the germline V gene. The CDR3 contains 14 residues. The V gene end was trimmed by 2 bases and the J gene end by 6 bases; junction bases not matched to a gene: 6. The CDR3 region is CASSPIGTVSEAFF. As DNA, the CDR3 is TGTGCCAGCTCACCAATAGGGACAGTATCTGAAGCTTTCTTT.

The V call is TRBV20-1, the J call TRBJ1-1; D is unclear. This CDR3 has 11 residues. Germline V gene lookup returns CDR1 DFQATT and CDR2 SNEGSKA (reference sequence). Trimming removed 4 bases at V and 2 bases at J, with 5 bases between. The CDR3 DNA is TGCAGTGCTATACGAAACACTGAAGCTTTCTTT. This sequence encodes CSAIRNTEAFF.

J is TRBJ2-2 and V is TRBV30; D is unclear. The CDR3 extends over 13 amino acids. Germline-derived CDR1 and CDR2 are GTSNPN and SVGIG (reference sequence). Trimming removed 4 bases from V and 6 bases from J, with 12 bases in between. CDR3 coding DNA: TGTGCCTGGACTAGACGTGCACCCGGGGAGCTGTTTTTT. Translated: CAWTRRAPGELFF.

As concerns this clone: Other nucleotide sequences from this sample produce the same CDR3. The chain is built from TRBV27 and TRBJ2-7; D unclear. The V end was cut by 4 bases, the J end by 3 bases, with 4 bases between. The germline CDR1 and CDR2 sequences are MNHEY and SMNVEV (reference sequence). The CDR3 spans 11 residues. CDR3 in DNA: TGTGCCAGCAGTTATGGCTACGAGCAGTACTTC. Translation gives CASSYGYEQYF.

V and J are TRBV5-6 and TRBJ2-5; a possible D gene is TRBD2 (5 bases). The CDR3 contains 15 residues. Trimming cost V 4 bases and J 5 bases, with 18 bases left between them. Germline values: CDR1 SGHDT, CDR2 YYEEEE. CDR3 sequence (DNA): TGTGCCAGCAGCCCTGATCGAGGGCAGCGGGAGACCCAGTACTTC. Translation: CASSPDRGQRETQYF.

This clone was counted between two and nine times. This sample includes further DNA sequences coding for the same CDR3. The chain couples TRBV27 to TRBJ2-7; 7 positions agree with TRBD2. This CDR3 region has 11 residues. The germline CDR1 and CDR2 sequences are MNHEY and SMNVEV (reference sequence). The trim removed 7 bases at V and 3 bases at J, leaving 0 bases unmatched. DNA of the CDR3: TGTGCCAGCACGGGAGGCTACGAGCAGTACTTC. Its translation: CASTGGYEQYF.

This clone was picked up one time. J is TRBJ2-7 and V is TRBV9, with 10 bases identical to TRBD1. Trimming at V came to 3 bases and at J to 4 bases, leaving 4 bases not matched to a gene. CDR3 size: 14 residues. Germline assignment: CDR1 SGDLS and CDR2 YYNGEE. The CDR3 protein is CASSAGQGMYEQYF. The CDR3 bases are TGTGCCAGCAGCGCGGGACAGGGGATGTACGAGCAGTACTTC.

The gene calls are TRBV7-8 and TRBJ2-5; D unclear. CDR1 is SGHVS, CDR2 FQNEAQ, per germline. This CDR3 is built from 15 residues. Trimming cost V 2 bases and J 11 bases, with 21 bases left between them. For the CDR3, the DNA is TGTGCCAGCAGCTTAACGGCCTCCTCGGCGATGGAGCAGTACTTC. Translation gives CASSLTASSAMEQYF.

The V gene is TRBV6-1, the J gene TRBJ2-1, with TRBD2 identical over 11 bases. The CDR3 runs to 18 residues. J gave up 2 bases and V 1 base, and 7 bases lay outside the gene matches. CDR1 and CDR2 from the germline V gene are MNHNS and SASEGT. In DNA, the CDR3 is TGTGCCAGCAGTGAAGTTTTTACTAGCGGGAGACCCTACAATGAGCAGTTCTTC. Translated: CASSEVFTSGRPYNEQFF.

This chain uses TRBV7-9 with TRBJ2-4, with D uncertain. Germline V lookup: CDR1 SEHNR, CDR2 FQNEAQ (reference sequence). This CDR3 contains 16 residues. The germline V and J ends were trimmed by 5 bases and 0 bases, with 14 bases remaining between them. The CDR3 loop reads CASSPSGKVAKNIQYF. CDR3 coding DNA: TGTGCCAGCAGCCCCTCGGGTAAGGTAGCCAAAAACATTCAGTACTTC.

This sequence joins TRBV4-1 and TRBJ2-1; TRBD1 agrees at 12 bases. CDR1 and CDR2 (germline): MGHRA, YSYEKL. J lost 4 bases, V lost 0 bases, and 7 bases had no gene match. This CDR3 region has 18 residues. The CDR3 DNA follows: TGCGCCAGCAGCCAAGAGCGGGGACAGGGGGCTATTTACAATGAGCAGTTCTTC. Its protein product is CASSQERGQGAIYNEQFF.

In regard to this clone: Additional DNA sequences in this sample encode the identical CDR3. The genes are TRBV19 and TRBJ1-5; a weak D match, TRBD1 (5 bases). V lost 3 bases, J lost 4 bases, and 7 bases lay in between. This CDR3 region has 13 residues. Germline CDR1 reads LNHDA; CDR2 reads SQIVND (reference sequence). In nucleotides, the CDR3 is TGTGCCAGTAGTATCTGGGGGAATCAGCCCCAGCATTTT. The encoded protein is CASSIWGNQPQHF.

The chain has TRBV28 and TRBJ1-5; no firm D call. V was cut by 6 bases and J by 6 bases, with 18 bases left in between. This CDR3 comprises 15 residues. The germline V gene has CDR1 MDHEN and CDR2 SYDVKM. This chain's CDR3 is CASRFGSDVFQPQHF. For the CDR3, the DNA is TGTGCCAGCAGGTTTGGTTCGGACGTATTTCAGCCCCAGCATTTT.

This clone was detected once. The chain carries TRBV7-9 and TRBJ2-7; tentative D call: TRBD1 (5 bases). V was pared by 2 bases and J by 3 bases, with 14 bases between. This CDR3 has 15 amino acids. Germline CDR1 and CDR2: SEHNR and FQNEAQ (reference sequence). CDR3 nucleotide sequence: TGTGCCAGCAGCTTATTGTTAGGGGATCACTACGAGCAGTACTTC. Protein: CASSLLLGDHYEQYF.

The gene calls are TRBV11-2 and TRBJ2-1; 8 bases fit TRBD1. V was pared by 4 bases and J by 2 bases, with 7 bases of the junction left unmatched. The CDR3 has 16 residues. From germline, CDR1 is SGHAT and CDR2 FQNNGV. For the CDR3, the DNA is TGTGCCAGCAGCTCTCGGACAGGGATAACCTACAATGAGCAGTTCTTC. The encoded protein is CASSSRTGITYNEQFF.

About this clone itself: The same CDR3 also results from other DNA sequences found in this sample. The genes are TRBV19 and TRBJ1-1; a possible D gene is TRBD1 (6 bases). CDR3 size: 14 residues. CDR1 and CDR2 from the germline V gene are LNHDA and SQIVND (reference sequence). The V end was cut by 5 bases, the J end by 0 bases, with 10 bases between. CDR3 coding DNA: TGTGCCAGTAGTCTGACAGGAGTGAACACTGAAGCTTTCTTT. Its translation is CASSLTGVNTEAFF.

For the CDR3, the DNA is TGCAGCGTTGTGGAAAACGAGCAGTACTTC. This sequence encodes CSVVENEQYF. The chain has TRBV29-1 and TRBJ2-5; D remains ambiguous. The end of the DNA aligns better with TRBJ2-7, so the J call may be wrong. This CDR3 region has 10 residues. Germline assignment: CDR1 SQVTM and CDR2 ANQGSEA.